Detailed here is one T cell receptor beta chain. CDR1 and CDR2 (germline): MNHNS, SASEGT. Trimming shortened V by 2 bases and J by 7 bases, and 6 bases separated the two germline ends. CDR3 length: 13 residues. In the authors' workflow: Counts of nucleated cells, estimated from reference gene primer amplification, were obtained. Libraries were prepared by immunoSEQ multiplex PCR; TCRdb keeps only in-frame clonotypes and omits some of them. Clone size and V and J calls were adopted from that table, with D and trimming inferred from the DNA. In the table there are hundreds of thousands of clones, 65% to 90% of which are singletons. This sample stems from a study of blood T cell repertoires in COVID-19. Study information: Some COVID-19 samples were acute and others convalescent; all came from the United States, Italy and Spain. Sources were T cells, B-cell-depleted T cells, or PBMCs; the material itself was cDNA or gDNA.

The chain uses TRBV6-1 and TRBJ1-6; no clear D gene. Sequencing was performed on PBMCs or T cells enriched from blood (not recorded which). The source of this sequence is a woman in her forties or fifties with acute COVID-19. CDR3 DNA: TGTGCCAGCAGTGAAATCGGGAATTCACCCCTCCACTTT. Protein sequence: CASSEIGNSPLHF.